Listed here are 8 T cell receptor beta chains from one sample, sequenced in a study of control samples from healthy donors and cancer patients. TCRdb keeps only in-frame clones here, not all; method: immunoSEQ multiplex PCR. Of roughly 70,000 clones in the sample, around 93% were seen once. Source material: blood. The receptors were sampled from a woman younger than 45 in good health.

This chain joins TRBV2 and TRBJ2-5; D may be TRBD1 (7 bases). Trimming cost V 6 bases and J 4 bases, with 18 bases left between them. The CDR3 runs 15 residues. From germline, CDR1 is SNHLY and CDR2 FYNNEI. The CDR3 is CASRRQGLLTETQYF. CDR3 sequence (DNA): TGTGCCAGCAGGAGACAGGGACTTTTAACAGAGACCCAGTACTTC.

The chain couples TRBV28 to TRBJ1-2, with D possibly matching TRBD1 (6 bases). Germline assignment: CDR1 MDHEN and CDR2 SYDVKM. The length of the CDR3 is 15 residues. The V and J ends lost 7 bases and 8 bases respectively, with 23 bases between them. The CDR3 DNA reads TGTGCCAGCACCCAAAAAAACAGGGAAAGACGCGGCTACACCTTC. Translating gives CASTQKNRERRGYTF.

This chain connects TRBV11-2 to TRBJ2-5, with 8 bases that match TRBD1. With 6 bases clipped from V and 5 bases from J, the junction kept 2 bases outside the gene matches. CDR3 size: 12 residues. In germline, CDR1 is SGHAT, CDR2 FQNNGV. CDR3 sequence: CASRDRDETQYF. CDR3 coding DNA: TGTGCCAGCAGGGACAGGGACGAGACCCAGTACTTC.

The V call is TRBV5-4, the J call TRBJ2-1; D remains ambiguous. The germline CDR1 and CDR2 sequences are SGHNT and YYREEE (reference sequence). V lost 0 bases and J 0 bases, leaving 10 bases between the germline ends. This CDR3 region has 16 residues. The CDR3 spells CASSLGHPSSYNEQFF. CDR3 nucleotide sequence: TGTGCCAGCAGCTTGGGACACCCCAGCTCCTACAATGAGCAGTTCTTC.

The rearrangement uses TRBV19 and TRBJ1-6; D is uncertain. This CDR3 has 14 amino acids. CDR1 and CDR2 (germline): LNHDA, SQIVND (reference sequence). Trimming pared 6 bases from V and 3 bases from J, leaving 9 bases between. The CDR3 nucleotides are TGTGCCAGTAGCGGGAGCTACTATAATTCACCCCTCCACTTT. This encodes CASSGSYYNSPLHF.

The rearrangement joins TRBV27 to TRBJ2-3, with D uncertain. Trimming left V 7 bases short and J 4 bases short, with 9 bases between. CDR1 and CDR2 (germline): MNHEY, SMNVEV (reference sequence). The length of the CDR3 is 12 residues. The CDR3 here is CASTSPPDTQYF. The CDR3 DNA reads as TGTGCCAGCACTTCCCCCCCAGATACGCAGTATTTT.

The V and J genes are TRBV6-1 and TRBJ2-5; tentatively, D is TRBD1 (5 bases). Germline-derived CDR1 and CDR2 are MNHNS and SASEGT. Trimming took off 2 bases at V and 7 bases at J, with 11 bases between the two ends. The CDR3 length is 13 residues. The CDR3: CASSEIQAGTQYF. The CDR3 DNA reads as TGTGCCAGCAGTGAAATACAGGCCGGGACCCAGTACTTC.

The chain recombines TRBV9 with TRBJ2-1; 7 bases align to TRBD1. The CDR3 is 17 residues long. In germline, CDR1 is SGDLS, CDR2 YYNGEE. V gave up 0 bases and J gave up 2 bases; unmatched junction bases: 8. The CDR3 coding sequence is TGTGCCAGCAGCGTAGGTAGCATGAGGGGGCCCTACAATGAGCAGTTCTTC. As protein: CASSVGSMRGPYNEQFF.